These 24 T cell receptor beta chains came from one sample sequenced in a study of cytomegalovirus exposure and HLA in healthy donors. The PCR used 60 Vbeta and 13 Jbeta primers. Sequencing used immunoSEQ multiplex PCR; TCRdb keeps in-frame clones, though not all of them. The data contain 100,000 to 150,000 clones, roughly 71% of them singletons. The specimen was PBMCs. The receptors here all came from a woman aged 50 to 60 in good health and CMV-seropositive.

A few counts support this clone. This chain links TRBV7-2 with TRBJ1-2; 9 positions agree with TRBD1. Germline CDR1 is SGHTA and CDR2 is FQGNSA. V shed 5 bases, J shed 1 base, and the junction held 5 bases outside the gene matches. CDR3 length: 15 amino acids. For the CDR3, the DNA is TGTGCCAGCAGCCCACAGGGGGCGCGTAACTATGGCTACACCTTC. Translating it yields CASSPQGARNYGYTF.

Here the CDR3 DNA reads TGTGCCAGTAGTATGGGGACAGGTGTCCAAGAGACCCAGTACTTC. Protein: CASSMGTGVQETQYF. The genes are TRBV19 and TRBJ2-5; 8 nucleotides line up with TRBD1. V trimming: 3 bases; J trimming: 1 base; junction bases outside the gene matches: 4. The CDR3 runs 15 residues. Germline V gene lookup returns CDR1 LNHDA and CDR2 SQIVND (reference sequence).

In its sample, this clone was seen once. The CDR3 here is CASSKTGGSYEQYF. The CDR3 DNA reads TGTGCCAGCAGCAAAACAGGGGGATCCTACGAGCAGTACTTC. This chain joins TRBV6-5 and TRBJ2-7; the match to TRBD1 covers 8 bases. CDR3 size: 14 residues. Germline loops: CDR1 MNHEY, CDR2 SVGAGI. The trim removed 6 bases at V and 1 base at J, leaving 5 bases unmatched.

The genes are TRBV5-1 and TRBJ1-1; D perhaps matches TRBD1 (6 bases). Germline V gene sequence: CDR1 SGHRS, CDR2 YFSETQ. V was clipped by 3 bases and J by 5 bases, with 14 bases between them. The CDR3 loop spans 14 amino acids. The CDR3, as DNA: TGCGCCAGCAGCTACGAGGGGGGGAGGACTGAAGCTTTCTTT. It translates to CASSYEGGRTEAFF.

V usage is TRBV5-4 and J usage is TRBJ1-3; D gene ambiguous. Per the germline V gene, CDR1 is SGHNT and CDR2 is YYREEE (reference sequence). The CDR3 runs 14 residues. The V and J ends lost 4 bases and 1 base respectively, with 9 bases between them. The CDR3 nucleotides are TGTGCCAGCAGCGGAGGGATTTCTGGAAACACCATATATTTT. This sequence encodes CASSGGISGNTIYF.

The V and J genes are TRBV5-4 and TRBJ1-1, with no clear D. In germline, CDR1 is SGHNT, CDR2 YYREEE (reference sequence). The length of the CDR3 is 14 residues. Trimming stripped 4 bases from V and 4 bases from J, with 14 bases between. The CDR3 spells CASSVQPGITEAFF. CDR3 nucleotides: TGTGCCAGCAGCGTACAACCGGGGATCACTGAAGCTTTCTTT.

The rearrangement links TRBV29-1 to TRBJ2-3, with 11 bases aligning to TRBD1. Trimming removed 4 bases from V and 3 bases from J; junction bases left unmatched: 9. CDR3 size: 16 residues. Germline V lookup: CDR1 SQVTM, CDR2 ANQGSEA. The CDR3, as DNA: TGCAGCGTTGGCTCTCTCCGGGACAGGGGGACAGATACGCAGTATTTT. Its protein is CSVGSLRDRGTDTQYF.

The chain has TRBV18 and TRBJ2-1, with D tentatively TRBD2 (5 bases). Germline V lookup: CDR1 KGHSH, CDR2 LQKENI. The V end lost 3 bases, the J end lost 0 bases, and 12 bases lay between the germline ends. CDR3 length equals 16 residues. CDR3 DNA sequence: TGTGCCAGCTCACCCAACCCGGGGAGCTCCTACAATGAGCAGTTCTTC. It is translated as CASSPNPGSSYNEQFF.

This clone was detected a few times. The genes are TRBV6-6 and TRBJ1-2, with unresolved D. V was cut by 2 bases and J by 7 bases, with 14 bases left in between. From germline, CDR1 is MNHNY and CDR2 SVGAGI (reference sequence). The CDR3 loop spans 14 amino acids. CDR3 nucleotides: TGTGCCAGCAGTTACGATTTTGCGGGGAGTGGCTACACCTTC. Translating it yields CASSYDFAGSGYTF.

The V and J genes are TRBV15 and TRBJ2-3; TRBD2 might be the D (6 bases). This CDR3 has 17 residues. With 4 bases removed from V and 2 bases from J, the gap between germline ends came to 19 bases. Germline values: CDR1 LNHNV, CDR2 YYDKDF (reference sequence). CDR3 nucleotides: TGTGCCACCAGCAAAGATACCGGGACTGCATTCACAGATACGCAGTATTTT. It translates to CATSKDTGTAFTDTQYF.

This clone has only a few counts. The J gene is TRBJ2-7, the V gene TRBV19; 9 bases match TRBD1. The germline V gene has CDR1 LNHDA and CDR2 SQIVND (reference sequence). Trimming took 5 bases from V and 5 from J; bases not matched to a gene: 7. The CDR3 spans 14 residues. CDR3 nucleotide sequence: TGTGCCAGTAGTTCGGGACAGGGTAGGAACGAGCAGTACTTC. Translation: CASSSGQGRNEQYF.

V and J are TRBV6-6 and TRBJ2-5, with D hard to call. Germline assignment: CDR1 MNHNY and CDR2 SVGAGI (reference sequence). With 5 bases removed from V and 1 base from J, the gap between germline ends came to 11 bases. The CDR3 extends over 14 amino acids. The CDR3 spells CASSLVGAQETQYF. The CDR3 DNA reads TGTGCCAGCAGTCTCGTCGGAGCCCAAGAGACCCAGTACTTC.

This sequence joins TRBV30 and TRBJ2-7, with 9 bases that match TRBD1. The germline CDR1 and CDR2 sequences are GTSNPN and SVGIG (reference sequence). The CDR3 is 14 residues long. V gave up 3 bases and J gave up 5 bases; unmatched junction bases: 8. The CDR3 sequence is CAWRSGTGLHEQYF. The CDR3 region has the DNA TGTGCCTGGAGGTCCGGGACAGGGCTTCACGAGCAGTACTTC.

This chain joins TRBV11-3 and TRBJ2-7; D gene ambiguous. Per germline, CDR1 SGHNT and CDR2 YENEEA. V was cut by 6 bases and J by 3 bases, with 18 bases left in between. The CDR3 is 15 residues long. The CDR3 DNA sequence: TGTGCCAGCAGTCCCCCAGTAACATCGTACTACGAGCAGTACTTC. Protein: CASSPPVTSYYEQYF.

V gene TRBV6-1 combines with J gene TRBJ2-5; no firm D call. This CDR3 spans 14 amino acids. The germline V gene encodes CDR1 MNHNS and CDR2 SASEGT. Trimming left V 4 bases short and J 1 base short, with 10 bases between. CDR3 region: CASSAETAQETQYF. The CDR3 DNA sequence: TGTGCCAGCAGTGCTGAAACAGCCCAAGAGACCCAGTACTTC.

The chain links TRBV2 to TRBJ2-5; 10 bases match TRBD2. This CDR3 region has 15 residues. Germline CDR1 reads SNHLY; CDR2 reads FYNNEI. Unmatched junction bases numbered 9, after V lost 6 bases and J lost 5 bases. The CDR3 reads CASSWNSGGSETQYF. CDR3 nucleotide sequence: TGTGCCAGCAGCTGGAATAGCGGGGGGTCGGAGACCCAGTACTTC.

This chain connects TRBV19 to TRBJ1-5; D is ambiguous. Germline CDR1 LNHDA, CDR2 SQIVND (reference sequence). This CDR3 is built from 13 residues. Trimming removed 9 bases at V and 1 base at J, with 10 bases between. The CDR3 sequence is CASSGKSNQPQHF. The CDR3, as DNA: TGTGCCAGCTCCGGGAAGAGCAATCAGCCCCAGCATTTT.

This chain connects TRBV25-1 to TRBJ1-4, with 8 bases lining up with TRBD1. Germline CDR1 reads MGHDK; CDR2 reads SYGVNS. V shed 4 bases and J 5 bases; nucleotides not matched to a gene: 6. The CDR3 sequence is 15 residues long. The CDR3 spells CASSVTGTGNEKLFF. CDR3 bases: TGTGCCAGCAGTGTAACCGGGACAGGAAATGAAAAACTGTTTTTT.

This chain links TRBV5-6 with TRBJ1-2, with 8 nucleotides matching TRBD1. The CDR3 spans 14 residues. The junction had 5 bases not matched to a gene; V was cut back by 3 bases and J by 4 bases. Germline CDR1 reads SGHDT; CDR2 reads YYEEEE. The CDR3 DNA sequence: TGTGCCAGCAGCTGGACAGGGAATGCCTATGGCTACACCTTC. It encodes CASSWTGNAYGYTF.

This clone was seen a few times. The chain employs TRBV5-1 and TRBJ2-2; D is ambiguous. CDR3 length equals 14 residues. Germline lookup yields CDR1 SGHRS and CDR2 YFSETQ. The V end was cut by 0 bases, the J end by 4 bases, with 7 bases between. CDR3 sequence reads: CASSLGSGTGELFF. The CDR3 DNA sequence: TGCGCCAGCAGCTTGGGGTCAGGCACCGGGGAGCTGTTTTTT. Using reference TRBV5-1 and TRBJ2-2 for the parts outside the CDR3, the full variable domain is KAGVTQTPRYLIKTRGQQVTLSCSPISGHRSVSWYQQTPGQGLQFLFEYFSETQRNKGNFPGRFSGRQFSNSRSEMNVSTLELGDSALYLCASSLGSGTGELFFGEGSRLTVL.

The gene calls are TRBV7-9 and TRBJ2-2, with TRBD2 as a possible D gene (7 bases). The CDR3 totals 16 residues. Trimming shortened V by 3 bases and J by 4 bases, and 15 bases separated the two germline ends. CDR1 SEHNR and CDR2 FQNEAQ come from the germline V gene (reference sequence). The CDR3 is CASSLGGGVSTGELFF. DNA for the CDR3: TGTGCCAGCAGCTTGGGCGGGGGCGTTAGCACCGGGGAGCTGTTTTTT.

This clone occurred a few times. V gene TRBV6-1 combines with J gene TRBJ1-5; D is perhaps TRBD1 (5 bases). This CDR3 region has 14 residues. From germline, CDR1 is MNHNS and CDR2 SASEGT. V gave up 6 bases and J gave up 0 bases, with 9 bases separating them. CDR3 coding DNA: TGTGCCAGCAGCCCGGGGGATAGCAATCAGCCCCAGCATTTT. This codes for CASSPGDSNQPQHF.

The genes are TRBV14 and TRBJ2-2; perhaps TRBD1 as D (6 bases). The CDR3 contains 14 residues. Germline V gene data show CDR1 as SGHDN and CDR2 as FVKESK. The ends were cut back, 5 bases at V and 7 bases at J, with 14 bases in the middle. CDR3 loop: CASSASIQGGELFF. Here the CDR3 DNA reads TGTGCCAGCAGCGCAAGTATACAGGGCGGGGAGCTGTTTTTT.

V gene TRBV5-6 combines with J gene TRBJ1-5; TRBD1 might be the D (5 bases). From germline, CDR1 is SGHDT and CDR2 YYEEEE. This CDR3 spans 15 amino acids. The ends were cut back, 3 bases at V and 3 bases at J, with 13 bases in the middle. CDR3 nucleotide sequence: TGTGCCAGCAGCTGGGGGGTAGCAAACAATCAGCCCCAGCATTTT. This sequence encodes CASSWGVANNQPQHF. Looking up the rest from reference TRBV5-6 and TRBJ1-5 gives the full variable domain: DAGVTQSPTHLIKTRGQQVTLRCSPKSGHDTVSWYQQALGQGPQFIFQYYEEEERQRGNFPDRFSGHQFPNYSSELNVNALLLGDSALYLCASSWGVANNQPQHFGDGTRLSIL.